What follows are 26 T cell receptor beta chains derived from one specimen sequenced in a study of shared clonotypes between healthy human individuals. Clones were read by immunoSEQ multiplex PCR, and TCRdb kept only the in-frame ones, dropping some. Found here are more than 2,000,000 clones, approximately 94% of them singletons; the top ten hold around 0.14%. Sequencing was carried out using naive CD4+ T cells sorted from blood. Subset defined: CD45RA+ positively selected. The origin of the receptors is a man between 18 and 29 years old in good health.

The gene calls are TRBV5-1 and TRBJ1-1, with D unresolved. Per the germline V gene, CDR1 is SGHRS and CDR2 is YFSETQ. The CDR3 consists of 15 residues. V shed 5 bases and J shed 3 bases, with 17 bases lying between them. CDR3 sequence reads: CASSYSGSGDTEAFF. In nucleotides, the CDR3 is TGCGCCAGCAGTTATTCCGGCTCCGGGGACACTGAAGCTTTCTTT.

In regard to this clone: At one end, the junction sequence differs from germline, possibly due to a read error. The chain couples TRBV18 to TRBJ1-1; no reliable D call. There are 14 residues in the CDR3. Per germline, CDR1 KGHSH and CDR2 LQKENI. In DNA form, the CDR3 reads TGTGTCAGCTCACCCGGTTTTACGAACACTGAAGCTTTCTTT. Its translation: CVSSPGFTNTEAFF.

This chain connects TRBV19 to TRBJ2-4; no definite D call. The germline V and J ends were trimmed by 5 bases and 5 bases, with 10 bases remaining between them. Germline assignment: CDR1 LNHDA and CDR2 SQIVND (reference sequence). The CDR3 spans 13 residues. As DNA, the CDR3 is TGTGCCAGTAGTTTCAGTTACCAAAACATTCAGTACTTC. This codes for CASSFSYQNIQYF.

This rearrangement joins TRBV6-5 to TRBJ2-2; perhaps TRBD2 as D (6 bases). Germline CDR1 reads MNHEY; CDR2 reads SVGAGI. V lost 5 bases, J lost 5 bases, and 15 bases lay in between. The CDR3 is 15 amino acids. CDR3 sequence reads: CASSRAGRRTGELFF. DNA for the CDR3: TGTGCCAGCAGTCGGGCGGGGCGGCGGACCGGGGAGCTGTTTTTT.

The rearrangement links TRBV7-2 to TRBJ2-5; D gene unclear. Near its end, the DNA agrees better with TRBJ2-7, so the J call may be wrong. CDR3 length: 14 amino acids. CDR1 and CDR2 from the germline V gene are SGHTA and FQGNSA. The CDR3 DNA reads as TGTGCCAGCAGCTTTAGTAGCCTGCCAGGCGAGCAGTACTTC. Amino acid sequence: CASSFSSLPGEQYF.

About this clone: Other DNA sequences from this sample encode an identical CDR3 as well. The chain recombines TRBV5-1 with TRBJ2-2; a weak D match, TRBD2 (5 bases). This CDR3 comprises 14 residues. Germline CDR1 SGHRS, CDR2 YFSETQ. V was clipped by 2 bases and J by 0 bases, with 5 bases between them. In DNA form, the CDR3 reads TGCGCCAGCAGCTTCGGGGCGAACACCGGGGAGCTGTTTTTT. Amino acids: CASSFGANTGELFF.

On this clone itself: In the same sample, other DNA sequences code for this CDR3. The J gene is TRBJ2-7, the V gene TRBV9; 9 bases map to TRBD1. The CDR3 contains 15 residues. V lost 3 bases to trimming and J lost 1 base; unmatched junction nucleotides: 5. Germline V gene data show CDR1 as SGDLS and CDR2 as YYNGEE. CDR3 sequence reads: CASSGGTGPSYEQYF. DNA for the CDR3: TGTGCCAGCAGCGGGGGGACAGGGCCTTCCTACGAGCAGTACTTC.

This clone was detected only once. J is TRBJ1-2 and V is TRBV27; no clear D gene. Looked up from germline, CDR1 is MNHEY and CDR2 is SMNVEV (reference sequence). Trimming removed 2 bases from V and 8 bases from J, with 12 bases in between. The CDR3 spans 13 residues. The CDR3 region has the DNA TGTGCCAGCAGTTTAGGCCAGCTAGGGGGCTACACCTTC. Its protein product is CASSLGQLGGYTF.

This rearrangement joins TRBV5-1 to TRBJ2-7; no firm D call. V lost 3 bases, J lost 4 bases, and 11 bases lay in between. CDR1 is SGHRS, CDR2 YFSETQ, per germline. There are 13 residues in the CDR3. The CDR3 region is CASSWGVLYEQYF. CDR3 sequence (DNA): TGCGCCAGCAGCTGGGGTGTACTATACGAGCAGTACTTC. The whole variable domain, filled in from reference TRBV5-1 and TRBJ2-7, reads KAGVTQTPRYLIKTRGQQVTLSCSPISGHRSVSWYQQTPGQGLQFLFEYFSETQRNKGNFPGRFSGRQFSNSRSEMNVSTLELGDSALYLCASSWGVLYEQYFGPGTRLTVT.

The chain couples TRBV21-1 to TRBJ1-2; TRBD1 was called by the table and not checked on the DNA. TRBV21-1 is a pseudogene. CDR3 length: 13 residues. Here the CDR3 reads CASSPTVNYGYTF. CDR3 nucleotide sequence: TGTGCCAGCAGCCCGACAGTCAACTATGGCTACACCTTC.

The chain carries TRBV5-5 and TRBJ2-1, with D uncertain. Trimming removed 4 bases from V and 6 bases from J, with 8 bases in between. The CDR3 is made up of 12 amino acids. Looked up from germline, CDR1 is SGHKS and CDR2 is YYEKEE (reference sequence). Here the CDR3 reads CASSVNFNEQFF. CDR3 coding DNA: TGTGCCAGCAGCGTAAATTTCAATGAGCAGTTCTTC.

The chain uses TRBV27 and TRBJ1-1, with TRBD1 as a possible D gene (5 bases). Germline CDR1 is MNHEY and CDR2 is SMNVEV (reference sequence). V shed 3 bases and J shed 5 bases, with 16 bases lying between them. This CDR3 spans 15 amino acids. As DNA, the CDR3 is TGTGCCAGCAGTTTGGCCCCAGGGATGCGTACTGAAGCTTTCTTT. It codes for CASSLAPGMRTEAFF.

The chain carries TRBV6-5 and TRBJ2-1, with D possibly being TRBD1 (6 bases). The CDR3 has 15 residues. Germline-derived CDR1 and CDR2 are MNHEY and SVGAGI. Between the trimmed V and J ends, which lost 4 bases and 5 bases, there was a span of 15 bases. This CDR3 is CASSSAGQGNNEQFF. CDR3 DNA: TGTGCCAGCAGTTCCGCCGGGCAGGGGAACAATGAGCAGTTCTTC.

V is TRBV7-2 and J is TRBJ1-4; D is possibly TRBD1 (5 bases). V was clipped by 4 bases and J by 4 bases, with 13 bases between them. Germline V CDR1 and CDR2: SGHTA, FQGNSA. This CDR3 has 15 residues. Here the CDR3 reads CASSSVGAFNEKLFF. DNA of the CDR3: TGTGCCAGCAGCTCCGTAGGGGCGTTTAATGAAAAACTGTTTTTT.

The chain carries TRBV20-1 and TRBJ2-7; D not certain. The V gene lost 6 bases and the J gene lost 6 bases, with 12 bases spanning the gap. Per germline, CDR1 DFQATT and CDR2 SNEGSKA (reference sequence). This CDR3 contains 11 residues. The DNA of the CDR3 is TGCAGTGCCACGGAGCAATCCGAGCAGTACTTC. Residues: CSATEQSEQYF.

The chain uses TRBV30 and TRBJ1-3; weak D call: TRBD1 (5 bases). The CDR3 is 14 residues long. Germline CDR1 and CDR2: GTSNPN and SVGIG (reference sequence). The V and J ends lost 5 bases and 4 bases respectively, with 15 bases between them. The CDR3 loop reads CAWGMGRGGNTIYF. For the CDR3, the DNA is TGTGCCTGGGGGATGGGGCGAGGGGGAAACACCATATATTTT.

The V call is TRBV4-1, the J call TRBJ2-3; 9 bases are a match to TRBD2. This CDR3 is built from 13 residues. Germline V lookup: CDR1 MGHRA, CDR2 YSYEKL. V was pared by 5 bases and J by 14 bases, with 11 bases of the junction left unmatched. The CDR3: CASSEGPGTSLYF. The CDR3 nucleotides read TGCGCCAGCAGCGAAGGCCCCGGGACTAGCCTGTATTTT.

The V call is TRBV2, the J call TRBJ2-7; D is possibly TRBD2 (5 bases). Germline V lookup: CDR1 SNHLY, CDR2 FYNNEI. V lost 4 bases and J 7 bases, leaving 20 bases between the germline ends. This CDR3 has 15 residues. In DNA form, the CDR3 reads TGTGCCAGCAGTGTCGAGCCCATTACCGGCGGGGAGCAGTACTTC. Protein product: CASSVEPITGGEQYF.

The rearrangement uses TRBV15 and TRBJ2-6; D not certain. With 0 bases removed from V and 2 bases from J, the gap between germline ends came to 14 bases. The V gene's germline CDR1 is LNHNV and CDR2 YYDKDF (reference sequence). This CDR3 contains 18 residues. CDR3 loop: CATSRDYVQFTGANVLTF. CDR3 sequence (DNA): TGTGCCACCAGCAGAGATTACGTACAGTTCACTGGGGCCAACGTCCTGACTTTC.

This clone was picked up one time. The CDR3 DNA sequence: TGTGCCAGCAGTGAAGCGGGGAAAGGGCGAGAGACCCAGTACTTC. Its translation is CASSEAGKGRETQYF. The chain is built from TRBV2 and TRBJ2-5; D gene unclear. Germline V lookup: CDR1 SNHLY, CDR2 FYNNEI. The CDR3 covers 15 residues. V lost 0 bases and J lost 4, with 12 bases in between.

V usage is TRBV27 and J usage is TRBJ1-1; TRBD1 matches at 8 bases. Trimming cost V 6 bases and J 11 bases; bases outside gene matches: 20. The V gene's germline CDR1 is MNHEY and CDR2 SMNVEV (reference sequence). The CDR3 spans 16 residues. DNA of the CDR3: TGTGCCAGCAGCAGTTTGACCGGGACAGGATCCTTGCAGGCTTTCTTT. Its protein product is CASSSLTGTGSLQAFF.

The chain is built from TRBV19 and TRBJ1-6, with no clear D. This CDR3 comprises 12 residues. CDR1 is LNHDA and CDR2 is SQIVND in the germline V gene (reference sequence). Trimming cost V 6 bases and J 8 bases, with 8 bases left between them. CDR3 loop: CASSTAYSPLHF. Written as DNA, the CDR3 is TGTGCCAGTAGCACAGCCTATTCACCCCTCCACTTT.

This clone was observed a single time. The CDR3 region is CASSQEAYYEQYF. DNA of the CDR3: TGCGCCAGCAGCCAAGAAGCTTACTACGAGCAGTACTTC. V and J are TRBV4-3 and TRBJ2-7; D gene unclear. Germline V CDR1 and CDR2: LGHNA, YSLEER. Deletions cut 0 bases from V and 3 bases from J, with 6 bases between. CDR3 length: 13 residues.

The chain is built from TRBV19 and TRBJ1-1; 8 nucleotides agree with TRBD1. Per germline, CDR1 LNHDA and CDR2 SQIVND (reference sequence). After removal of 4 bases from V and 1 base from J, the junction contained 5 bases not matched to a gene. This CDR3 is 15 amino acids long. The CDR3 coding sequence is TGTGCCAGTAGTACAGGGGGCAGTAAGAACACTGAAGCTTTCTTT. Its translation is CASSTGGSKNTEAFF.

This clone has only a few counts. V usage is TRBV10-3 and J usage is TRBJ1-1, with 7 bases identical to TRBD1. There are 12 residues in the CDR3. V shed 4 bases and J 7 bases; nucleotides not matched to a gene: 3. The germline gives CDR1 ENHRY, CDR2 SYGVKD. The CDR3 protein is CAISGQGLEAFF. The DNA of the CDR3 is TGTGCCATCAGTGGACAGGGCCTTGAAGCTTTCTTT.

The chain joins TRBV5-6 to TRBJ2-7; 12 nucleotides line up with TRBD2. J was trimmed by 0 bases and V by 6 bases; bases with no gene match: 13. Per the germline V gene, CDR1 is SGHDT and CDR2 is YYEEEE. The CDR3 loop spans 18 amino acids. This CDR3 is CASNLRTSGEFSSYEQYF. The CDR3 nucleotides are TGTGCCAGCAACCTGAGGACTAGCGGGGAATTCAGCTCCTACGAGCAGTACTTC.